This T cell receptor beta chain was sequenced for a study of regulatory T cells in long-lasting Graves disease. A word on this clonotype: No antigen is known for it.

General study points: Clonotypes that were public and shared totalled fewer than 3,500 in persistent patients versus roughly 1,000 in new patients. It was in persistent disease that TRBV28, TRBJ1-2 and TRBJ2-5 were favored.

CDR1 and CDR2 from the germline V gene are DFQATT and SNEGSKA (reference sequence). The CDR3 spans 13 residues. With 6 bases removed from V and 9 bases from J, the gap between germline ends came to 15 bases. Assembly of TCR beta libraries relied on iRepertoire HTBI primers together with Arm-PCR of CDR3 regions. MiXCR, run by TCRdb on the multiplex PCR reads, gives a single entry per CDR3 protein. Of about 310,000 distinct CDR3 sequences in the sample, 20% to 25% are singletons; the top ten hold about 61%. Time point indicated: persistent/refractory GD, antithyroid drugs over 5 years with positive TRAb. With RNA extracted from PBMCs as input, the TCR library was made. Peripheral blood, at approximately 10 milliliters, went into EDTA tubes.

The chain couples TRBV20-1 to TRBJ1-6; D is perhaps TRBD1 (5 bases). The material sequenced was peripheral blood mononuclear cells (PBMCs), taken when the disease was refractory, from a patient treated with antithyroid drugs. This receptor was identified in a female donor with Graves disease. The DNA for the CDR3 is TGCAGTGCCCAGAAGGGGCAGGGTTCACCCCTCCACTTT. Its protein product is CSAQKGQGSPLHF.